This passage covers 10 T cell receptor beta chains from one sample sequenced in a study of T cells in Graves' hyperthyroidism and ophthalmopathy. What was amplified from RNA transcripts were TCR beta CDR3 regions. Using the HTBI primer set, a first-round RT-PCR was run on the TCR CDR3. Each CDR3 protein is one row after TCRdb ran MiXCR on the multiplex PCR reads. The table records hundreds of thousands of distinct CDR3 sequences, 12% to 15% of them present only once. The sequencing input was blood. These receptors were taken from a woman between 18 and 29 years old with Graves' hyperthyroidism.

The chain combines TRBV13 with TRBJ2-1; 8 bases fit TRBD1. The CDR3 consists of 14 residues. Losses at the gene ends were 3 bases for V and 7 bases for J; bases not matched to a gene: 5. Germline V gene data show CDR1 as PRHDT and CDR2 as FYEKMQ (reference sequence). The DNA for the CDR3 is TGTGCCAGCAGCTTGCCAGGGGGCGTAAATGAGCAGTTCTTC. It is translated as CASSLPGGVNEQFF. Combining the CDR3 with reference TRBV13 and TRBJ2-1 gives the whole variable domain AAGVIQSPRHLIKEKRETATLKCYPIPRHDTVYWYQQGPGQDPQFLISFYEKMQSDKGSIPDRFSAQQFSDYHSELNMSSLELGDSALYFCASSLPGGVNEQFFGPGTRLTVL.

The CDR3 here is CASTETGPNEKLFF. The CDR3 DNA is TGTGCCAGCACCGAAACAGGACCTAATGAAAAACTGTTTTTT. The V gene is TRBV28, the J gene TRBJ1-4; the D gene is possibly TRBD1 (5 bases). The CDR3 contains 14 residues. Germline values: CDR1 MDHEN, CDR2 SYDVKM. V was clipped by 7 bases and J by 3 bases, with 12 bases between them.

This clonotype was seen more than once but under ten times. The chain couples TRBV10-2 to TRBJ2-3; D gene ambiguous. The CDR3 loop spans 12 amino acids. The V gene lost 1 base and the J gene lost 10 bases, with 9 bases spanning the gap. The V gene's germline CDR1 is WSHSY and CDR2 SAAADI. In DNA, the CDR3 is TGCGCCAGCAGTGAGTTCGGGCACCCGCAGTATTTT. Translating it yields CASSEFGHPQYF.

This clonotype occurred many times. CDR3 protein: CASSTETGYEQYF. For the CDR3, the DNA is TGTGCCAGCAGCACGGAGACAGGATACGAGCAGTACTTC. The chain uses TRBV7-9 and TRBJ2-7; D possibly corresponds to TRBD1 (6 bases). The CDR3 spans 13 residues. Germline-derived CDR1 and CDR2 are SEHNR and FQNEAQ (reference sequence). V shed 5 bases and J shed 4 bases, with 12 bases lying between them.

This clonotype was counted many times. V usage is TRBV2 and J usage is TRBJ1-6; TRBD1 might be the D (5 bases). The CDR3 is 12 amino acids. Between the trimmed V and J ends, which lost 6 bases and 5 bases, there was a span of 5 bases. Germline values: CDR1 SNHLY, CDR2 FYNNEI. The CDR3 spells CASRGDNSPLHF. The CDR3 DNA is TGTGCCAGCAGAGGGGATAATTCACCCCTCCACTTT.

The chain combines TRBV29-1 with TRBJ2-3, with 8 bases matching TRBD2. CDR3 size: 13 residues. Germline CDR1 SQVTM, CDR2 ANQGSEA. The junction had 3 bases not matched to a gene; V was cut back by 4 bases and J by 3 bases. CDR3 region: CSVVPGGTDTQYF. The CDR3 DNA reads as TGCAGCGTTGTTCCGGGAGGGACAGATACGCAGTATTTT.

This clonotype was seen ten or more times. The chain couples TRBV7-8 to TRBJ2-1; no clear D. Germline lookup yields CDR1 SGHVS and CDR2 FQNEAQ. V shed 0 bases and J shed 0 bases, with 9 bases lying between them. The CDR3 length is 16 residues. CDR3 sequence: CASSLAGRSSYNEQFF. Here the CDR3 DNA reads TGTGCCAGCAGCTTAGCAGGACGGAGCTCCTACAATGAGCAGTTCTTC. The full variable domain, rest sourced from reference TRBV7-8 and TRBJ2-1, is GAGVSQSPRYKVAKRGQDVALRCDPISGHVSLFWYQQALGQGPEFLTYFQNEAQLDKSGLPSDRFFAERPEGSVSTLKIQRTQQEDSAVYLCASSLAGRSSYNEQFFGPGTRLTVL.

This clonotype was found a few times. J is TRBJ2-7 and V is TRBV11-2, with D possibly TRBD1 on 5 matching bases. The length of the CDR3 is 13 residues. Germline V lookup: CDR1 SGHAT, CDR2 FQNNGV. Trimming shortened V by 3 bases and J by 5 bases, and 11 bases separated the two germline ends. In DNA form, the CDR3 reads TGTGCCAGCAGCTTGGCCAGGGTCCACGAGCAGTACTTC. Protein product: CASSLARVHEQYF.

As concerns this clonotype: A much larger clone sits a single nucleotide away, making a read error possible. The CDR3 ends on some other residue instead of the conserved phenylalanine or tryptophan, so this is likely a read error. The genes are TRBV3-1 and TRBJ2-7; a possible D gene is TRBD2 (6 bases). This CDR3 has 13 amino acids. The germline CDR1 and CDR2 sequences are LGHDT and YNNKEL (reference sequence). Trimming shortened V by 4 bases and J by 6 bases, and 13 bases separated the two germline ends. This CDR3 is CASSPREWGEQYS. CDR3 DNA sequence: TGTGCCAGCAGCCCTCGGGAGTGGGGCGAGCAGTACTCC.

This clonotype has ten or more counts. V is TRBV2 and J is TRBJ2-1; D ambiguous. The CDR3 contains 14 residues. Trimming stripped 6 bases from V and 2 bases from J, with 11 bases between. CDR1 is SNHLY, CDR2 FYNNEI, per germline. CDR3 in DNA: TGTGCCAGCAGGCCCTCGTTGACCTACAATGAGCAGTTCTTC. It translates to CASRPSLTYNEQFF.